This T cell receptor beta chain was sequenced during a study of shared clonotypes between healthy human individuals. Study-level results: Exclusively blood specimens were collected; tissue repertoires likely differ.

The germline CDR1 and CDR2 sequences are SEHNR and FQNEAQ (reference sequence). V was pared by 0 bases and J by 0 bases, with 16 bases between. CDR3 length: 18 amino acids. Concerning this clone: Its target is unknown.

Naive CD8 cells lacked CD45RO and underwent positive selection for CCR7, leaving out terminally differentiated effector memory CD45RA+ cells. How the authors handled the data: Without quality scores, immunoSEQ junctional reads could not be filtered like full-length reads. Only in-frame clones appear in the TCRdb table, and some are missing; sequencing was by immunoSEQ multiplex PCR. The V and J calls and the clone size are those of that table, but D and trimming were determined from the DNA. There are fewer than 1 million clones in the sample; about 97% occur only once, and about 0.22% lies in the top ten.

This TCR was sampled from a young man in good health. The V gene is TRBV7-9, the J gene TRBJ2-3; D gene ambiguous. The specimen sequenced was naive CD8+ T cells sorted from blood. CDR3 protein: CASSLAAVRQLSTDTQYF. CDR3 in DNA: TGTGCCAGCAGCTTAGCGGCGGTAAGACAACTTAGCACAGATACGCAGTATTTT.